The rows below give T cell receptor beta chains drawn from one sample of a study of blood T cells in healthy people across ages. TCRdb re-called the 5' RACE reads with MiXCR, one entry per CDR3 protein. The sample records around 600,000 distinct CDR3 sequences, roughly 43% being singletons. Sequencing was performed on blood. The receptors were gathered from a man at least 80 years old in good health. The CDR3 runs from the conserved cysteine through the conserved F or W. Each record gives: CDR3 protein, CDR3 DNA, CDR3 length, J gene, clone size, D gene, V gene. D genes are given only for firm matches. Size tells how often a clone was seen (once, few, many) or the class of an expanded clone, and some rows leave it out.

CDR3: CASSYPGTGRNEQFF; DNA: TGTGCCAGCAGTTACCCGGGGACAGGGAGAAATGAGCAGTTCTTC; length: 15; J: TRBJ2-1; size: many; D: TRBD1; V: TRBV6-6
CDR3: CASSLEGHYSGGYTF; DNA: TGTGCCAGCAGCTTAGAAGGACATTACTCGGGGGGCTACACCTTC; length: 15; J: TRBJ1-2; size: few; D: .; V: TRBV7-9
CDR3: CASSWGYDEKLFF; DNA: TGTGCCAGCAGCTGGGGGTACGATGAAAAACTGTTTTTT; length: 13; J: TRBJ1-4; size: .; D: .; V: TRBV7-9
CDR3: CASSIRLGGGSPLHF; DNA: TGTGCCAGCAGTATCCGACTAGGGGGAGGTTCACCCCTCCACTTT; length: 15; J: TRBJ1-6; size: many; D: .; V: TRBV6-5
CDR3: CSAVRLAGGYEQYF; DNA: TGCAGTGCCGTACGACTAGCGGGAGGCTACGAGCAGTACTTC; length: 14; J: TRBJ2-7; size: .; D: TRBD2; V: TRBV20-1
CDR3: CASSPRDRAYGYTF; DNA: TGTGCCAGCAGTCCACGCGACAGAGCCTATGGCTACACCTTC; length: 14; J: TRBJ1-2; size: few; D: .; V: TRBV28
CDR3: CASSPEAIGGETQYF; DNA: TGTGCCAGCAGTCCCGAGGCCATTGGGGGAGAGACCCAGTACTTC; length: 15; J: TRBJ2-5; size: .; D: .; V: TRBV12-3/TRBV12-4
CDR3: CASSLAWGGYQPQHF; DNA: TGTGCCAGCAGCTTGGCCTGGGGGGGCTATCAGCCCCAGCATTTT; length: 15; J: TRBJ1-5; size: .; D: .; V: TRBV5-5
CDR3: CASSLSGEFNQPQHF; DNA: TGTGCCAGCAGCTTAAGCGGGGAATTCAATCAGCCCCAGCATTTT; length: 15; J: TRBJ1-5; size: .; D: .; V: TRBV7-3
CDR3: CASSPDRSQQYF; DNA: TGTGCCAGCAGCCCCGACAGGAGTCAGCAGTACTTC; length: 12; J: TRBJ2-7; size: few; D: .; V: TRBV7-2
CDR3: CASSALAGGSNEQFF; DNA: TGTGCCAGCAGTGCCCTAGCGGGGGGTTCCAATGAGCAGTTCTTC; length: 15; J: TRBJ2-1; size: few; D: TRBD2; V: TRBV25-1
CDR3: CAWSKGVIYEQYF; DNA: TGTGCCTGGAGTAAAGGGGTAATCTACGAGCAGTACTTC; length: 13; J: TRBJ2-7; size: .; D: .; V: TRBV30
CDR3: CSATLLQNEQYF; DNA: TGCAGTGCTACCCTGTTACAGAACGAGCAGTACTTC; length: 12; J: TRBJ2-7; size: .; D: .; V: TRBV20-1
CDR3: CSAPQETQYF; DNA: TGCAGTGCTCCTCAAGAGACCCAGTACTTC; length: 10; J: TRBJ2-5; size: few; D: .; V: TRBV20-1
CDR3: CASSRTSGIPYEQYF; DNA: TGTGCCAGCTCGAGGACTAGCGGCATTCCCTACGAGCAGTACTTC; length: 15; J: TRBJ2-7; size: .; D: TRBD2; V: TRBV27
CDR3: CVSSPREERTIHQETQYF; DNA: TGCGTCAGCAGCCCCCGCGAGGAGCGGACGATCCATCAAGAGACCCAGTACTTC; length: 18; J: TRBJ2-5; size: .; D: .; V: TRBV4-1
CDR3: CSAREGFGTGYGYTF; DNA: TGCAGCGCTAGAGAGGGGTTCGGGACAGGGTATGGCTACACCTTC; length: 15; J: TRBJ1-2; size: .; D: TRBD1; V: TRBV20-1
CDR3: CAWSRGGTDTQYF; DNA: TGTGCCTGGAGCCGGGGGGGCACAGATACGCAGTATTTT; length: 13; J: TRBJ2-3; size: .; D: TRBD2; V: TRBV30
CDR3: CASSRESRGNTIYF; DNA: TGTGCCAGCAGTCGTGAATCGCGGGGAAACACCATATATTTT; length: 14; J: TRBJ1-3; size: .; D: .; V: TRBV7-2
CDR3: CASSQETGANIYNEQFF; DNA: TGTGCCAGCAGCCAGGAGACAGGGGCGAACATCTACAATGAGCAGTTCTTC; length: 17; J: TRBJ2-1; size: .; D: TRBD1; V: TRBV3-1
CDR3: CASSLTASTDTQYF; DNA: TGTGCCAGCAGCTTAACTGCGAGCACAGATACGCAGTATTTT; length: 14; J: TRBJ2-3; size: many; D: .; V: TRBV7-3
CDR3: CAWSGIRQAKYEQYF; DNA: TGTGCCTGGAGTGGGATTCGACAAGCCAAATACGAGCAGTACTTC; length: 15; J: TRBJ2-7; size: .; D: .; V: TRBV30
CDR3: CASSFTGFDAYEQYF; DNA: TGTGCCAGCAGCTTTACAGGGTTTGACGCCTACGAGCAGTACTTC; length: 15; J: TRBJ2-7; size: .; D: .; V: TRBV3-1
CDR3: CASSPSQGADTGELFF; DNA: TGTGCCAGCAGCCCCAGTCAGGGGGCGGACACCGGGGAGCTGTTTTTT; length: 16; J: TRBJ2-2; size: .; D: TRBD1; V: TRBV6-5
CDR3: CASSGGRGGRQFF; DNA: TGTGCCAGCAGTGGCGGGCGCGGGGGGAGACAGTTCTTC; length: 13; J: TRBJ2-1; size: few; D: TRBD2; V: TRBV27
CDR3: CASSRTRVFRQGAETQYF; DNA: TGTGCCAGCAGCCGCACACGGGTATTTCGGCAGGGGGCAGAGACCCAGTACTTC; length: 18; J: TRBJ2-5; size: many; D: TRBD1; V: TRBV6-5
CDR3: CASSHRLGTELEQYF; DNA: TGCGCCAGCAGCCACCGGTTGGGGACAGAACTCGAGCAGTACTTC; length: 15; J: TRBJ2-7; size: few; D: TRBD1; V: TRBV4-3
CDR3: CASSLGTPLTEAFF; DNA: TGTGCCAGCAGCCTCGGGACTCCCCTCACTGAAGCTTTCTTT; length: 14; J: TRBJ1-1; size: .; D: .; V: TRBV7-2
CDR3: CAGSPEQGWGKEQYF; DNA: TGTGCCGGCAGTCCAGAACAGGGTTGGGGTAAGGAGCAGTACTTC; length: 15; J: TRBJ2-5; size: .; D: .; V: TRBV28
CDR3: CASIVTGGRGYTF; DNA: TGTGCCAGCATCGTGACAGGGGGCCGTGGCTACACCTTC; length: 13; J: TRBJ1-2; size: .; D: TRBD1; V: TRBV12-3/TRBV12-4
CDR3: CASSQITGNTEAFF; DNA: TGCGCCAGCAGCCAGATAACAGGGAACACTGAAGCTTTCTTT; length: 14; J: TRBJ1-1; size: .; D: .; V: TRBV4-1
CDR3: CASSPMTSGSTGDTQYF; DNA: TGCGCCAGCAGCCCGATGACTAGCGGGAGTACGGGAGATACGCAGTATTTT; length: 17; J: TRBJ2-3; size: .; D: TRBD2; V: TRBV5-1
CDR3: CASSFRLAGGRETQYF; DNA: TGTGCCAGCAGCTTCAGACTAGCGGGAGGTCGGGAGACCCAGTACTTC; length: 16; J: TRBJ2-5; size: .; D: TRBD2; V: TRBV7-2
CDR3: CASSQVWGTESSGANVLTF; DNA: TGCGCCAGCAGCCAAGTGTGGGGAACAGAGAGCTCTGGGGCCAACGTCCTGACTTTC; length: 19; J: TRBJ2-6; size: .; D: .; V: TRBV4-3
CDR3: CASSFGGVNEQFF; DNA: TGTGCCAGCAGCTTTGGCGGAGTGAATGAGCAGTTCTTC; length: 13; J: TRBJ2-1; size: .; D: .; V: TRBV7-3
CDR3: CSVRGLAGEPSDTQYF; DNA: TGCAGCGTGCGCGGACTAGCGGGGGAACCCTCCGATACGCAGTATTTT; length: 16; J: TRBJ2-3; size: few; D: TRBD2; V: TRBV29-1
CDR3: CSARSPSASTDTQYF; DNA: TGCAGTGCTAGAAGTCCTAGCGCTAGCACAGATACGCAGTATTTT; length: 15; J: TRBJ2-3; size: once; D: .; V: TRBV20-1
CDR3: CAWSVIAGGTDTQYF; DNA: TGTGCCTGGAGTGTAATAGCGGGGGGCACAGATACGCAGTATTTT; length: 15; J: TRBJ2-3; size: .; D: TRBD2; V: TRBV30
CDR3: CASSLVATSGANVLTF; DNA: TGTGCCAGCAGTTTAGTGGCGACCTCTGGGGCCAACGTCCTGACTTTC; length: 16; J: TRBJ2-6; size: .; D: .; V: TRBV12-3/TRBV12-4
CDR3: CASSAQHVDTDTQYF; DNA: TGTGCCAGCAGCGCCCAGCACGTAGACACAGATACGCAGTATTTT; length: 15; J: TRBJ2-3; size: .; D: .; V: TRBV7-2
CDR3: CASSPWGVGKNIQYF; DNA: TGTGCCAGCAGCCCATGGGGAGTTGGCAAAAACATTCAGTACTTC; length: 15; J: TRBJ2-4; size: .; D: .; V: TRBV9
CDR3: CSASSGGLVNEQFF; DNA: TGCAGTGCCAGCAGCGGGGGGCTCGTCAATGAGCAGTTCTTC; length: 14; J: TRBJ2-1; size: few; D: TRBD2; V: TRBV20-1
CDR3: CASSLGASGANVLTF; DNA: TGTGCCAGCAGTCTCGGGGCGTCTGGGGCCAACGTCCTGACTTTC; length: 15; J: TRBJ2-6; size: many; D: .; V: TRBV6-6
CDR3: CASSQGVAGGQNIQYF; DNA: TGTGCCAGCAGCCAGGGGGTAGCGGGGGGGCAAAACATTCAGTACTTC; length: 16; J: TRBJ2-4; size: few; D: TRBD2; V: TRBV11-2
CDR3: CASSTLGYSNQPQHF; DNA: TGTGCCAGCAGTACCCTCGGGTATAGCAATCAGCCCCAGCATTTT; length: 15; J: TRBJ1-5; size: few; D: .; V: TRBV6-6
CDR3: CSARDRLAGVYEQFF; DNA: TGCAGTGCTAGAGATAGACTAGCGGGAGTATATGAGCAGTTCTTC; length: 15; J: TRBJ2-1; size: .; D: TRBD2; V: TRBV20-1
CDR3: CATSRRGGKKQEETQYF; DNA: TGTGCCACCAGCAGAAGGGGCGGAAAGAAACAAGAGGAGACCCAGTACTTC; length: 17; J: TRBJ2-5; size: .; D: .; V: TRBV15
CDR3: CASSLRGYTQYF; DNA: TGTGCCAGCAGCCTAAGGGGGTATACGCAGTATTTT; length: 12; J: TRBJ2-3; size: .; D: .; V: TRBV28
CDR3: CSARANGRYNEQFF; DNA: TGCAGTGCTAGAGCTAACGGGCGTTACAATGAGCAGTTCTTC; length: 14; J: TRBJ2-1; size: once; D: .; V: TRBV20-1
CDR3: CASSARARGSEAFF; DNA: TGTGCCAGCAGCGCTAGGGCAAGAGGGAGTGAAGCTTTCTTT; length: 14; J: TRBJ1-1; size: .; D: .; V: TRBV7-6
CDR3: CASSTTRGPGELFF; DNA: TGTGCCAGCAGCACAACCAGGGGTCCCGGGGAGCTGTTTTTT; length: 14; J: TRBJ2-2; size: .; D: .; V: TRBV3-1
CDR3: CASSYGGGDTYEQYF; DNA: TGTGCCAGCAGTTACGGTGGGGGGGACACGTACGAGCAGTACTTC; length: 15; J: TRBJ2-7; size: many; D: .; V: TRBV6-6
CDR3: CSAYQVANYGYTF; DNA: TGCAGTGCTTACCAGGTCGCTAACTATGGCTACACCTTC; length: 13; J: TRBJ1-2; size: .; D: .; V: TRBV20-1
CDR3: CASSWRTGGSDTQYF; DNA: TGTGCCAGCAGTTGGCGGACAGGGGGTTCTGATACGCAGTATTTT; length: 15; J: TRBJ2-3; size: .; D: TRBD1; V: TRBV28
CDR3: CASSLVVLSGNAGEQYF; DNA: TGTGCCAGCAGCTTAGTAGTCCTTAGCGGGAACGCGGGCGAGCAGTACTTC; length: 17; J: TRBJ2-7; size: .; D: TRBD2; V: TRBV7-2
CDR3: CSAALPTKRLYEQYF; DNA: TGCAGTGCTGCCCTTCCGACTAAGCGGCTCTACGAGCAGTACTTC; length: 15; J: TRBJ2-7; size: .; D: .; V: TRBV20-1
CDR3: CASTRGRGHNSPLHF; DNA: TGTGCCAGCACCCGAGGTCGGGGACATAATTCACCCCTCCACTTT; length: 15; J: TRBJ1-6; size: .; D: .; V: TRBV7-9
CDR3: CAWSVRTGYNEQFF; DNA: TGTGCCTGGAGTGTAAGGACAGGTTACAATGAGCAGTTCTTC; length: 14; J: TRBJ2-1; size: .; D: TRBD1; V: TRBV30
CDR3: CATISDIDTGELFF; DNA: TGTGCTACCATCTCGGACATAGACACCGGGGAGCTGTTTTTT; length: 14; J: TRBJ2-2; size: .; D: .; V: TRBV25-1